These 9 T cell receptor beta chains came from one sample sequenced in a study of naive and memory T cell subsets. Two oligonucleotides, mixed equimolar, formed the beta constant-region primer covering TRBC1 and TRBC2. One entry per CDR3 protein, called by TCRdb with MiXCR from the UMI-ligation and nested PCR reads. The sample records under 40,000 distinct CDR3 sequences, about 14% being singletons. Sample: effector memory CD4+ T cells from blood. Subset of the sample: effector memory, CD45RA- CD27-. Receptors were obtained from a human donor in good health.

This clonotype occurred a few times. V and J are TRBV20-1 and TRBJ2-1; TRBD1 matches at 8 bases. The germline CDR1 and CDR2 sequences are DFQATT and SNEGSKA (reference sequence). This CDR3 has 16 residues. V shed 6 bases, J shed 9 bases, and the junction held 19 bases outside the gene matches. CDR3 coding DNA: TGCAGTGCACCTTTCAGGGGGCTCGTCGGTGGCGGTGAGCAGTTCTTC. Translated: CSAPFRGLVGGGEQFF.

This chain links TRBV20-1 with TRBJ2-7, with unresolved D. The germline V and J ends were trimmed by 0 bases and 6 bases, with 9 bases remaining between them. The CDR3 spans 12 residues. Germline V gene sequence: CDR1 DFQATT, CDR2 SNEGSKA (reference sequence). This chain's CDR3 is CSARDSPGEQYF. DNA of the CDR3: TGCAGTGCTAGAGATAGCCCGGGCGAGCAGTACTTC.

This clonotype was counted ten times or more. The chain is built from TRBV5-4 and TRBJ2-7; maybe TRBD1 (6 bases). The CDR3 is 16 residues long. V was clipped by 4 bases and J by 0 bases, with 17 bases between them. Germline values: CDR1 SGHNT, CDR2 YYREEE (reference sequence). CDR3: CASSPGEWRSSYEQYF. The CDR3 DNA reads as TGTGCCAGCAGCCCAGGGGAGTGGCGGAGCTCCTACGAGCAGTACTTC.

CDR3 residues: CASSLTGYNQPQHF. CDR3 DNA sequence: TGTGCCAGCTCACTCACAGGGTACAATCAGCCCCAGCATTTT. The chain couples TRBV18 to TRBJ1-5, with D perhaps TRBD1 (6 bases). Trimming left V 4 bases short and J 3 bases short, with 10 bases between. This CDR3 spans 14 amino acids. Germline V CDR1 and CDR2: KGHSH, LQKENI. The full variable domain, completed using reference TRBV18 and TRBJ1-5, is NAGVMQNPRHLVRRRGQEARLRCSPMKGHSHVYWYRQLPEEGLKFMVYLQKENIIDESGMPKERFSAEFPKEGPSILRIQQVVRGDSAAYFCASSLTGYNQPQHFGDGTRLSIL.

This clonotype appeared many times. The chain links TRBV6-2 or TRBV6-3 to TRBJ2-1; D assignment may be TRBD1 or TRBD2 (6 bases each). CDR1 is MNHEY, CDR2 SVGEGT, per germline. The CDR3 totals 15 residues. Trimming removed 6 bases from V and 7 bases from J, with 19 bases in between. CDR3 in amino acids: CASRRPTGAGNEQFF. The CDR3 DNA is TGTGCCAGCAGACGTCCAACGGGGGCAGGGAATGAGCAGTTCTTC.

This clonotype was detected a few times. The J gene is TRBJ1-3, the V gene TRBV20-1, with 10 nucleotides matching TRBD1. The CDR3 contains 15 residues. Germline trimming cut 3 bases from V and 5 bases from J; bases unmatched to any gene: 7. The germline gives CDR1 DFQATT, CDR2 SNEGSKA (reference sequence). Written as DNA, the CDR3 is TGCAGTGCTAGGCCGGGACAGGGGTCCCGAAACACCATATATTTT. This gives the protein CSARPGQGSRNTIYF.

This clonotype was picked up a small number of times. With a much larger clone just one base away, this may be a read error. The chain recombines TRBV2 with TRBJ2-2, with a possible D match to TRBD1 (6 bases). The V gene lost 4 bases and the J gene lost 0 bases, with 9 bases spanning the gap. This CDR3 contains 15 residues. Germline V gene sequence: CDR1 SNHLY, CDR2 FYNNEI. In DNA, the CDR3 is TGTGCCAGCAGTGCGGGACATGCGAACACCGGGGAGCTGTTTTTT. Amino acid sequence: CASSAGHANTGELFF.

Here the CDR3 DNA reads TGCAGTGCTAGAGACAGGCAGGGCTACACCTTC. Its protein is CSARDRQGYTF. The J gene is TRBJ1-2, the V gene TRBV20-1; D is unclear. Germline CDR1 and CDR2: DFQATT and SNEGSKA (reference sequence). The CDR3 contains 11 residues. V was trimmed by 0 bases and J by 8 bases, leaving 7 bases between them.

The CDR3 spells CASSVSSGQETQYF. CDR3 nucleotides: TGTGCCAGCAGCGTGTCTAGCGGTCAAGAGACCCAGTACTTC. V and J are TRBV9 and TRBJ2-5; 7 bases line up with TRBD2. Germline V gene data show CDR1 as SGDLS and CDR2 as YYNGEE. V shed 2 bases and J 2 bases; nucleotides not matched to a gene: 3. The CDR3 totals 14 residues.